The sequence of this TCR beta chain was determined in a study of blood T cell repertoires in COVID-19. TCRdb's table, derived via immunoSEQ multiplex PCR, lists solely in-frame clones and lacks some. Of around 200,000 clones listed, less than 85% were seen once; the top ten hold 15% to 20%. The cohort comprised adults aged about 18 to 100 years residing in about 25 US areas. Allocation to cohorts depended on clinical history reported by the participants. Germline trimming cut 7 bases from V and 1 base from J; bases unmatched to any gene: 2. The CDR3 contains 13 residues. Germline CDR1 KGHDR, CDR2 SFDVKD. This clone showed up just once.

This TCR came from a man aged 40-50 years who had recovered from COVID-19. The J gene is TRBJ2-5, the V gene TRBV24-1, with 7 nucleotides matching TRBD1. Sequences were obtained from PBMCs or T cells enriched from blood (not recorded which). DNA for the CDR3: TGTGCCACCAGCAGGGGGATCCAAGAGACCCAGTACTTC. Translated, it gives CATSRGIQETQYF.